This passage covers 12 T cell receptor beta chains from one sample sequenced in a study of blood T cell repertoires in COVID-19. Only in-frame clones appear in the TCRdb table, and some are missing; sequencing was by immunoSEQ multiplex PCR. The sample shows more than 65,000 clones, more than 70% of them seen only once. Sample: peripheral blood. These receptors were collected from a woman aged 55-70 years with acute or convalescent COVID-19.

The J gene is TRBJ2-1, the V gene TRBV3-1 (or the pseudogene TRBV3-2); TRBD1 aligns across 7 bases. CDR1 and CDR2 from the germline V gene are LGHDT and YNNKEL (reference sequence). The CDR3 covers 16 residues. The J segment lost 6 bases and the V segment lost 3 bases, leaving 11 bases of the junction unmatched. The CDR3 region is CASSQFRGGHFNEQFF. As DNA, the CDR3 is TGTGCCAGCAGCCAGTTCCGAGGGGGCCACTTCAATGAGCAGTTCTTC.

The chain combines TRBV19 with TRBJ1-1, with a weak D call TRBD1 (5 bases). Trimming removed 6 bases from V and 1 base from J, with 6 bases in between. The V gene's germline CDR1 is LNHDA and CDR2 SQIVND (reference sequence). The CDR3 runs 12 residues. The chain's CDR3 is CASSQGNTEAFF. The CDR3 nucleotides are TGTGCCAGTAGCCAGGGGAACACTGAAGCTTTCTTT. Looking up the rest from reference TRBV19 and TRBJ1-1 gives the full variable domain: DGGITQSPKYLFRKEGQNVTLSCEQNLNHDAMYWYRQDPGQGLRLIYYSQIVNDFQKGDIAEGYSVSREKKESFPLTVTSAQKNPTAFYLCASSQGNTEAFFGQGTRLTVV.

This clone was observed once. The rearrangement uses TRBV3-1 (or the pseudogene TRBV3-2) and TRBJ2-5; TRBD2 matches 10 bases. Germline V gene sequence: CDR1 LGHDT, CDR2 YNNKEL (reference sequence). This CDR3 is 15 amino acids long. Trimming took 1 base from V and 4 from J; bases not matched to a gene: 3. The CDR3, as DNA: TGTGCCAGCAGCCAAGCCAGCGGGGGGGGAGAGACCCAGTACTTC. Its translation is CASSQASGGGETQYF.

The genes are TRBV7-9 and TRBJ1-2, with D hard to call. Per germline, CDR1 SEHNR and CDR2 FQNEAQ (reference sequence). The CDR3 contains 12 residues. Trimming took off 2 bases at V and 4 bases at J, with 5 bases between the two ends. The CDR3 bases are TGTGCCAGCAGCTTAAGTAGCTATGGCTACACCTTC. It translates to CASSLSSYGYTF. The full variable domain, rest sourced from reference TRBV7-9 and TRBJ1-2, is DTGVSQNPRHKITKRGQNVTFRCDPISEHNRLYWYRQTLGQGPEFLTYFQNEAQLEKSRLLSDRFSAERPKGSFSTLEIQRTEQGDSAMYLCASSLSSYGYTFGSGTRLTVV.

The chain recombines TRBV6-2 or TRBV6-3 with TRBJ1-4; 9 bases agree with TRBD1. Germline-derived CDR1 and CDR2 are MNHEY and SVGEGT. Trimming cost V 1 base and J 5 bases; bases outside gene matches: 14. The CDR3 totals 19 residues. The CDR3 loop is CASSYYPSRRQGGNEKLFF. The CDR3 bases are TGTGCCAGCAGTTACTACCCCTCCCGTCGACAGGGGGGAAATGAAAAACTGTTTTTT.

Here the CDR3 DNA reads TGTGCCAGCAGCCAAGTACAGATCGATCTCTGGTACCAAGAGACCCAGTACTTC. It codes for CASSQVQIDLWYQETQYF. The V and J genes are TRBV3-1 (or the pseudogene TRBV3-2) and TRBJ2-5; D ambiguous. The CDR3 sequence is 18 residues long. V shed 1 base and J shed 0 bases, with 18 bases lying between them. The germline gives CDR1 LGHDT, CDR2 YNNKEL (reference sequence).

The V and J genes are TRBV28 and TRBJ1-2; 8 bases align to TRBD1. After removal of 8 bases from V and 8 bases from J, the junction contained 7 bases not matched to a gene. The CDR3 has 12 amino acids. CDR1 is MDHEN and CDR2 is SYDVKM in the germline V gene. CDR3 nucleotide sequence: TGTGCCAGCCGAGACAGGGGTGGCGGCTACACCTTC. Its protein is CASRDRGGGYTF.

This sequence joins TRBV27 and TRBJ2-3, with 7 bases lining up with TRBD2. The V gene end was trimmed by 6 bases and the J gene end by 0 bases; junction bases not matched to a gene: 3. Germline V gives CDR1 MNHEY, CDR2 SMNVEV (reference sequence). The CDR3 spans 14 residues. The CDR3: CASSRGDSTDTQYF. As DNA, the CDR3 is TGTGCCAGCAGCCGGGGGGACAGCACAGATACGCAGTATTTT.

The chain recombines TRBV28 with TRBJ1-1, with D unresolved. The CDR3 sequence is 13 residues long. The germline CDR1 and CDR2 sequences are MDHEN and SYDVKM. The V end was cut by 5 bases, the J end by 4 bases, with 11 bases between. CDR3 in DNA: TGTGCCAGCAGTCTCAGGTTGCCCACTGAAGCTTTCTTT. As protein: CASSLRLPTEAFF.

The CDR3 is CASRTVFAYEQYF. In DNA form, the CDR3 reads TGTGCCAGCAGAACGGTGTTTGCCTACGAGCAGTACTTC. The chain links TRBV2 to TRBJ2-7; D unclear. CDR3 size: 13 residues. The germline V gene has CDR1 SNHLY and CDR2 FYNNEI. Trimming stripped 6 bases from V and 2 bases from J, with 11 bases between. The full variable domain, its missing parts supplied by reference TRBV2 and TRBJ2-7, is EPEVTQTPSHQVTQMGQEVILRCVPISNHLYFYWYRQILGQKVEFLVSFYNNEISEKSEIFDDQFSVERPDGSNFTLKIRSTKLEDSAMYFCASRTVFAYEQYFGPGTRLTVT.

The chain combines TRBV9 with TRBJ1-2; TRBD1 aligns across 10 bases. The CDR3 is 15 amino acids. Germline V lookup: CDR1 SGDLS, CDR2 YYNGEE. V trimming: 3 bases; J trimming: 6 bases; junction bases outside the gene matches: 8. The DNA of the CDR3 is TGTGCCAGCAGCGGTCGGACAGGGGGGTTGAATGGCTACACCTTC. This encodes CASSGRTGGLNGYTF.

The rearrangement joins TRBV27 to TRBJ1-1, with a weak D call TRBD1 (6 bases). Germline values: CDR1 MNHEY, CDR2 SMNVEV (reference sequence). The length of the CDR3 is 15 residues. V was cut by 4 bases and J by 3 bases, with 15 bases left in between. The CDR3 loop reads CASSSDRRGDTEAFF. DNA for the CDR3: TGTGCCAGCAGTTCAGACAGGCGGGGGGACACTGAAGCTTTCTTT.